This T cell receptor (beta chain) derives from a study of cytomegalovirus exposure and HLA in healthy donors. The study's findings and limits: Later, an analysis found that common viral pathogens appeared to be linked with several of the most significant clusters. One variant, a missense change in DCLRE1C, was linked in a later analysis to TCR beta V- and J-gene trimming. Sequencing probably produced one cluster of sequence variants that were highly shared.

The PCR was carried out with 60 Vbeta primers and 13 Jbeta primers. Clones were read by immunoSEQ multiplex PCR, and TCRdb kept only the in-frame ones, dropping some. The profile shows around 100,000 clones, around two thirds of them singletons. This clone was seen more than once but under ten times. The antigen is not known. Sequencing was performed on PBMCs. The sequence came from a man aged 25 to 45 in good health and CMV-seropositive.

The CDR3 nucleotides are TGTGCCAGCAGTCCTGTCAATGGAGGTACGCAGTATTTT. This encodes CASSPVNGGTQYF. The gene calls are TRBV7-6 and TRBJ2-3, with D perhaps matching TRBD2 (5 bases). The CDR3 contains 13 residues. Germline-derived CDR1 and CDR2 are SGHVS and FNYEAQ. V lost 6 bases to trimming and J lost 8 bases, with 15 bases between them.